What follows is one T cell receptor (beta chain) and its context. Germline V gene lookup returns CDR1 MNHEY and CDR2 SVGAGI. The CDR3 has 16 residues. The V end lost 2 bases, the J end lost 4 bases, and 17 bases lay between the germline ends. This sample was included in a study of blood T cell repertoires in COVID-19. Libraries were prepared by immunoSEQ multiplex PCR; TCRdb keeps only in-frame clonotypes and omits some of them. The sample yields 75,000 to 95,000 clones, approximately 90% seen once. Sequenced material: peripheral blood. The origin of this receptor is a woman aged 60 to 75 with COVID-19, enrolled during active disease. The rearrangement links TRBV6-5 to TRBJ1-1; no clear D gene. The DNA for the CDR3 is TGTGCCAGCAGTTACCGGAAGGGAGGAGGGCCCACTGAAGCTTTCTTT. Amino acid sequence: CASSYRKGGGPTEAFF.